This entry lists 5 T cell receptor beta chains sequenced from one sample in a study of blood T cells in healthy people across ages. Next came a second PCR, run for roughly 6 to 11 cycles, which used a sample-barcoded 5' primer along with a J-beta primer mix. MiXCR, applied by TCRdb to the 5' RACE reads, yields one record per CDR3 protein. The sample gives around 800,000 distinct CDR3 sequences, 20% to 30% of which show up once; 3% is in the top ten. These data were likewise used in another study, on T cells of mothers and their children.

The specimen sequenced was blood. These receptors all come from a boy aged 5-17 years in good health.

This clonotype was seen only a few times. The chain combines TRBV5-1 with TRBJ2-5, with 13 bases that match TRBD2. The CDR3 consists of 18 residues. Germline CDR1 is SGHRS and CDR2 is YFSETQ. J lost 3 bases, V lost 5 bases, and 13 bases had no gene match. The CDR3 DNA follows: TGCGCCAGCAGTAAACGACTAGCGGGGGGCCGGTGGGAAGAGACCCAGTACTTC. This gives the protein CASSKRLAGGRWEETQYF.

The chain joins TRBV7-9 to TRBJ2-5; 10 bases match TRBD2. Germline V CDR1 and CDR2: SEHNR, FQNEAQ (reference sequence). Unmatched junction bases numbered 5, after V lost 2 bases and J lost 2 bases. This CDR3 spans 16 amino acids. CDR3 coding DNA: TGTGCCAGCAGCTTAATCGCTAGCGGGGGTCAAGAGACCCAGTACTTC. Its protein is CASSLIASGGQETQYF.

The chain links TRBV29-1 to TRBJ2-4, with no clear D. The germline gives CDR1 SQVTM, CDR2 ANQGSEA. There are 12 residues in the CDR3. Trimming shortened V by 6 bases and J by 0 bases, and 6 bases separated the two germline ends. In DNA form, the CDR3 reads TGCAGCGTGTGGACAGCCAAAAACATTCAGTACTTC. It translates to CSVWTAKNIQYF.

The V call is TRBV6-1, the J call TRBJ2-5, with 7 nucleotides matching TRBD2. With the DNA end fitting TRBJ2-7 better, the J assignment may be wrong. Germline values: CDR1 MNHNS, CDR2 SASEGT. The CDR3 is 15 amino acids. The CDR3 sequence is CASSAGGWDSYEQYF. In DNA form, the CDR3 reads TGTGCCAGCAGTGCCGGGGGGTGGGACTCCTACGAGCAGTACTTC.

In this sample, this clonotype turned up a few times. The CDR3 nucleotides read TGTGCCAGCAGCTTTTTAGGTGAGCAGTTCTTC. Its protein is CASSFLGEQFF. This chain uses TRBV7-2 with TRBJ2-5; no clear D gene. The tail of the sequence fits TRBJ2-1 better, so the J call may be wrong. The germline V gene encodes CDR1 SGHTA and CDR2 FQGNSA. The CDR3 loop spans 11 amino acids.